The 29 T cell receptor beta chains reported below all come from one sample, sequenced in a study of PD-1 blockade in mismatch repair-deficient tumors. TCRdb keeps only in-frame clones here, not all; method: immunoSEQ multiplex PCR. The table has nearly 25,000 clones, more than 80% seen once. The sample in question was peripheral blood, obtained 12 weeks after starting pembrolizumab. These receptors all stem from an adult with mismatch repair-deficient cancer.

The CDR3 DNA is TGTGCCAGCAGCCTAGGGCCGGGCAACTCTGGAAACACCATATATTTT. Its translation: CASSLGPGNSGNTIYF. The rearrangement links TRBV27 to TRBJ1-3; D call uncertain. Trimming shortened V by 6 bases and J by 0 bases, and 15 bases separated the two germline ends. Germline loops: CDR1 MNHEY, CDR2 SMNVEV (reference sequence). The CDR3 contains 16 residues.

The chain couples TRBV5-4 to TRBJ1-1, with TRBD1 identical over 7 bases. The CDR3 contains 15 residues. CDR1 and CDR2 (germline): SGHNT, YYREEE (reference sequence). J gave up 0 bases and V 4 bases, and 6 bases lay outside the gene matches. CDR3 nucleotides: TGTGCCAGCAGCCTTTCAGGGGGTTTGAACACTGAAGCTTTCTTT. Its protein is CASSLSGGLNTEAFF.

CDR3 nucleotides: TGTGCCAGCAGTTACTGGGGGGGTTACACCGGGGAGCTGTTTTTT. This encodes CASSYWGGYTGELFF. The J gene is TRBJ2-2, the V gene TRBV6-5; TRBD2 matches at 7 bases. CDR1 is MNHEY, CDR2 SVGAGI, per germline. V gave up 1 base and J gave up 3 bases; unmatched junction bases: 2. The CDR3 is 15 residues long.

The V gene is TRBV2, the J gene TRBJ2-2; D gene uncertain. The ends were cut back, 3 bases at V and 1 base at J, with 6 bases in the middle. The CDR3 sequence is 14 residues long. Per the germline V gene, CDR1 is SNHLY and CDR2 is FYNNEI. Written as DNA, the CDR3 is TGTGCCAGCAGTGAGACGGTGAACACCGGGGAGCTGTTTTTT. Translation: CASSETVNTGELFF.

The chain links TRBV28 to TRBJ2-1, with 10 bases that match TRBD2. The CDR3 has 14 residues. The trim removed 5 bases at V and 4 bases at J, leaving 2 bases unmatched. Germline V gene lookup returns CDR1 MDHEN and CDR2 SYDVKM. CDR3 protein: CASSSGRAYNEQFF. CDR3 nucleotides: TGTGCCAGCAGTAGCGGGAGGGCGTACAATGAGCAGTTCTTC.

The rearrangement links TRBV19 to TRBJ2-5; a possible D gene is TRBD1 (5 bases). The tail of the sequence fits TRBJ2-7 better, so the J call may be wrong. Per the germline V gene, CDR1 is LNHDA and CDR2 is SQIVND (reference sequence). This CDR3 is built from 16 residues. In DNA, the CDR3 is TGTGCCAGTAGTTCTCAGGACAATGTGAAAGGCTACGAGCAGTACTTC. Translation: CASSSQDNVKGYEQYF.

The chain has TRBV10-2 and TRBJ1-5; D remains ambiguous. V shed 5 bases and J shed 4 bases, with 15 bases lying between them. The CDR3 totals 15 residues. The germline CDR1 and CDR2 sequences are WSHSY and SAAADI. The CDR3 DNA sequence: TGCGCCAGCAGTTCCGTTATGGTAGGGAATCAGCCCCAGCATTTT. Its protein product is CASSSVMVGNQPQHF.

The gene calls are TRBV27 and TRBJ2-7, with D possibly being TRBD2 (7 bases). Germline values: CDR1 MNHEY, CDR2 SMNVEV (reference sequence). Deletions cut 5 bases from V and 0 bases from J, with 17 bases between. This CDR3 is built from 16 residues. DNA of the CDR3: TGTGCCAGCAGTACTCGAGCGGGACAAATCTCCTACGAGCAGTACTTC. Its protein is CASSTRAGQISYEQYF.

In its sample, this clone was seen once. The genes are TRBV11-2 and TRBJ2-2; 7 bases line up with TRBD1. Losses at the gene ends were 2 bases for V and 4 bases for J; bases not matched to a gene: 7. Germline lookup yields CDR1 SGHAT and CDR2 FQNNGV. The CDR3 runs to 16 residues. Here the CDR3 reads CASSLLRQGGTGELFF. The CDR3 coding sequence is TGTGCCAGCAGCTTACTTAGACAGGGTGGCACCGGGGAGCTGTTTTTT.

The chain is built from TRBV18 and TRBJ2-5, with no clear D. Trimming took off 6 bases at V and 1 base at J, with 12 bases between the two ends. CDR1 is KGHSH, CDR2 LQKENI, per germline. This CDR3 is built from 14 residues. The CDR3 nucleotides read TGTGCCAGCTCCTCAACGGGTTTCCAAGAGACCCAGTACTTC. It encodes CASSSTGFQETQYF. The entire variable domain, with the rest obtained from reference TRBV18 and TRBJ2-5, is as follows: NAGVMQNPRHLVRRRGQEARLRCSPMKGHSHVYWYRQLPEEGLKFMVYLQKENIIDESGMPKERFSAEFPKEGPSILRIQQVVRGDSAAYFCASSSTGFQETQYFGPGTRLLVL.

CDR3 in amino acids: CASSRLLVETQYF. The CDR3 bases are TGTGCCAGTAGCCGACTACTTGTGGAGACCCAGTACTTC. The chain carries TRBV6-1 and TRBJ2-5, with TRBD2 as a possible D gene (5 bases). V was cut by 9 bases and J by 5 bases, with 16 bases left in between. This CDR3 spans 13 amino acids. Germline CDR1 is MNHNS and CDR2 is SASEGT.

V and J are TRBV30 and TRBJ2-1; D is undetermined. V lost 2 bases and J lost 0, with 11 bases in between. This CDR3 comprises 15 residues. Germline V CDR1 and CDR2: GTSNPN, SVGIG (reference sequence). The CDR3 region is CAWSSPVSSYNEQFF. The DNA for the CDR3 is TGTGCCTGGAGTTCACCAGTAAGCTCCTACAATGAGCAGTTCTTC.

The V call is TRBV9, the J call TRBJ2-7; 9 bases line up with TRBD2. V shed 0 bases and J 3 bases; nucleotides not matched to a gene: 4. The germline V gene has CDR1 SGDLS and CDR2 YYNGEE. The CDR3 extends over 15 amino acids. This CDR3 is CASSVGLAGIYEQYF. The CDR3 DNA sequence: TGTGCCAGCAGCGTAGGTCTAGCGGGAATCTACGAGCAGTACTTC.

The chain uses TRBV4-2 and TRBJ2-1, with a tentative D call TRBD2 (6 bases). The CDR3 is made up of 15 amino acids. Germline V lookup: CDR1 LGHNA, CDR2 YNFKEQ. V shed 4 bases and J shed 0 bases, with 10 bases lying between them. CDR3 in DNA: TGTGCCAGCAGCCTCAGCGGGTACTCCTACAATGAGCAGTTCTTC. It yields the protein CASSLSGYSYNEQFF.

The CDR3: CASSVAGRYGYTF. The CDR3 coding sequence is TGTGCCAGCAGCGTAGCTGGCCGGTATGGCTACACCTTC. The rearrangement joins TRBV9 to TRBJ1-2; D gene uncertain. The CDR3 has 13 amino acids. Germline lookup yields CDR1 SGDLS and CDR2 YYNGEE. Trimming cost V 0 bases and J 5 bases, with 8 bases left between them.

This clone was counted a few times. This chain connects TRBV7-9 to TRBJ1-1; 8 bases agree with TRBD1. The germline V gene encodes CDR1 SEHNR and CDR2 FQNEAQ (reference sequence). The V segment lost 3 bases and the J segment 10 bases; nucleotides outside the gene matches: 10. This CDR3 comprises 14 residues. The DNA for the CDR3 is TGTGCCAGCAGCTTTGACGGACAGGGCTATACAGCTTTCTTT. It codes for CASSFDGQGYTAFF.

This chain connects TRBV10-3 to TRBJ2-7; TRBD2 is a possible D gene (6 bases). CDR1 is ENHRY, CDR2 SYGVKD, per germline. The CDR3 totals 14 residues. V dropped 10 bases and J dropped 0 bases, with 16 bases sitting between them. The DNA of the CDR3 is TGTGCCACTCAGCGACTAGGAAGCTCCTACGAGCAGTACTTC. It is translated as CATQRLGSSYEQYF.

The chain combines TRBV6-4 with TRBJ2-3; 9 positions match TRBD2. Germline CDR1 reads MRHNA; CDR2 reads SNTAGT. The CDR3 runs to 15 residues. The V gene end was trimmed by 0 bases and the J gene end by 5 bases; junction bases not matched to a gene: 3. CDR3 residues: CASSDSSGSQDTQYF. The CDR3 DNA follows: TGTGCCAGCAGTGACTCTAGCGGGAGCCAAGATACGCAGTATTTT.

As DNA, the CDR3 is TGTGCCAGCAGCAAAGCCCGTGGGACATTCAACACTGAAGCTTTCTTT. Protein: CASSKARGTFNTEAFF. This chain uses TRBV21-1 with TRBJ1-1; TRBD1 is the table's D call, not checked against the DNA. TRBV21-1 is an annotated pseudogene. The CDR3 consists of 16 residues.

V gene TRBV11-3 combines with J gene TRBJ1-1; D is uncertain. CDR1 SGHNT and CDR2 YENEEA come from the germline V gene. CDR3 size: 13 residues. The ends were cut back, 8 bases at V and 0 bases at J, with 10 bases in the middle. This CDR3 reads CASHRAMNTEAFF. DNA of the CDR3: TGTGCCAGCCACCGGGCCATGAACACTGAAGCTTTCTTT.

The chain couples TRBV5-1 to TRBJ2-1; 8 nucleotides align to TRBD2. CDR1 and CDR2 (germline): SGHRS, YFSETQ. The CDR3 runs 12 residues. V lost 1 base to trimming and J lost 10 bases; unmatched junction nucleotides: 1. The CDR3 loop reads CASSLSSGEQFF. The CDR3, as DNA: TGCGCCAGCAGCTTGTCTAGCGGGGAGCAGTTCTTC. The full variable domain, in which reference TRBV5-1 and TRBJ2-1 provide the parts outside the CDR3, is KAGVTQTPRYLIKTRGQQVTLSCSPISGHRSVSWYQQTPGQGLQFLFEYFSETQRNKGNFPGRFSGRQFSNSRSEMNVSTLELGDSALYLCASSLSSGEQFFGPGTRLTVL.

CDR3 sequence (DNA): TGTGCCAGCAGCTTAGCTCCTTCCAATGAGCAGTTCTTC. Translation gives CASSLAPSNEQFF. V and J are TRBV7-3 and TRBJ2-1; D is uncertain. The CDR3 runs 13 residues. The V end lost 2 bases, the J end lost 6 bases, and 8 bases lay between the germline ends. Germline V gives CDR1 SGHTA, CDR2 FQGTGA.

This clone is judged medium-sized. CDR3 nucleotides: TGCGCCAGCAGCTTGCACTCCTACAATGAGCAGTTCTTC. This sequence encodes CASSLHSYNEQFF. V is TRBV5-1 and J is TRBJ2-1; no reliable D call. This CDR3 contains 13 residues. V lost 1 base and J lost 0, with 2 bases in between. Germline V gives CDR1 SGHRS, CDR2 YFSETQ. Together with reference TRBV5-1 and TRBJ2-1, the CDR3 gives the full variable domain: KAGVTQTPRYLIKTRGQQVTLSCSPISGHRSVSWYQQTPGQGLQFLFEYFSETQRNKGNFPGRFSGRQFSNSRSEMNVSTLELGDSALYLCASSLHSYNEQFFGPGTRLTVL.

V gene TRBV28 combines with J gene TRBJ1-1; D is possibly TRBD1 (6 bases). Deletions cut 5 bases from V and 0 bases from J, with 16 bases between. CDR3 length: 16 amino acids. Germline V gene lookup returns CDR1 MDHEN and CDR2 SYDVKM. CDR3 sequence: CASSPQNRVMNTEAFF. For the CDR3, the DNA is TGTGCCAGCAGTCCTCAGAACAGGGTCATGAACACTGAAGCTTTCTTT. The variable domain in full, completed from reference TRBV28 and TRBJ1-1, reads DVKVTQSSRYLVKRTGEKVFLECVQDMDHENMFWYRQDPGLGLRLIYFSYDVKMKEKGDIPEGYSVSREKKERFSLILESASTNQTSMYLCASSPQNRVMNTEAFFGQGTRLTVV.

This clone showed up just a few times. The chain is built from TRBV4-1 and TRBJ1-2, with no clear D. This CDR3 comprises 12 residues. Germline-derived CDR1 and CDR2 are MGHRA and YSYEKL. Trimming took 2 bases from V and 8 from J, leaving 9 bases between them. CDR3 sequence (DNA): TGCGCCAGCAGCCAAATTTCTCAGGGCTACACCTTC. It codes for CASSQISQGYTF.

By its share, this clone is medium-sized. The chain joins TRBV12-5 to TRBJ2-7, with D maybe TRBD1 (6 bases). Germline V gives CDR1 LGHNT, CDR2 FRNRAP. V dropped 5 bases and J dropped 0 bases, with 11 bases sitting between them. The CDR3 runs 14 residues. The CDR3 nucleotides read TGTGCTAGTGGTCAAACAGGGTCCTCCTACGAGCAGTACTTC. This gives the protein CASGQTGSSYEQYF.

A single count supports this clone. The chain links TRBV7-2 to TRBJ2-3; 9 bases are shared with TRBD1. Germline loops: CDR1 SGHTA, CDR2 FQGNSA. The trim removed 1 base at V and 2 bases at J, leaving 4 bases unmatched. This CDR3 is 16 amino acids long. The CDR3 spells CASSLGGQGLTDTQYF. Written as DNA, the CDR3 is TGTGCCAGCAGCTTAGGGGGACAGGGACTCACAGATACGCAGTATTTT.

This clone has only a few counts. V usage is TRBV30 and J usage is TRBJ2-1, with D possibly TRBD2 on 6 matching bases. Trimming took off 7 bases at V and 0 bases at J, with 16 bases between the two ends. The CDR3 is made up of 15 amino acids. Germline-derived CDR1 and CDR2 are GTSNPN and SVGIG (reference sequence). Here the CDR3 reads CAFSSSGSSYNEQFF. Here the CDR3 DNA reads TGTGCCTTCTCAAGTAGCGGAAGCTCCTACAATGAGCAGTTCTTC.

The chain uses TRBV5-8 and TRBJ2-1, with 11 nucleotides matching TRBD1. The CDR3 spans 15 residues. Looked up from germline, CDR1 is SGHTS and CDR2 is YDEGEE. Unmatched junction bases numbered 7, after V lost 4 bases and J lost 7 bases. CDR3: CASSDRDRGGNEQFF. DNA for the CDR3: TGTGCCAGCAGCGACCGGGACAGGGGGGGTAATGAGCAGTTCTTC.